The rows below give T cell receptor beta chains drawn from one sample of a study of blood T cell repertoires in COVID-19. TCRdb's copy holds only in-frame clones and misses some; the assay was immunoSEQ multiplex PCR. The table has 200,000 to 250,000 clones, 90% seen once. Input material: PBMCs or T cells enriched from blood (not recorded which). Every receptor here comes from a man under 40 who had been exposed to COVID-19. Both conserved end residues are part of each CDR3. Fields, in order: D gene, clone size, J gene, V gene, CDR3 DNA, CDR3 protein. D genes are given only for firm matches. Clone size is shown for a subset of rows, as once, few, many or a class of expanded clone.

>NA|NA|TRBJ1-2|TRBV5-4
TGTGCCAGCAGCCTTCCGGGGGGGAGCTATGGCTACACCTTC
CASSLPGGSYGYTF
>TRBD1|NA|TRBJ1-2|TRBV30
TGTGCCTGGAGTGTACACAGGGGGAGTAATAACTATGGCTACACCTTC
CAWSVHRGSNNYGYTF
>NA|NA|TRBJ2-4|TRBV3-1/TRBV3-2
TGTGCCAGCAGCCCCCCTGGGAGGAGAATCGCTGTTCAGTACTTC
CASSPPGRRIAVQYF
>TRBD1|NA|TRBJ1-3|TRBV4-2
TGTGCCAGCAGCCAGCCTGACGGGACAGACACAAACACCATATATTTT
CASSQPDGTDTNTIYF
>NA|once|TRBJ1-1|TRBV5-6
NA
CASSFGPGGTEAFF
>NA|once|TRBJ1-1|TRBV11-2
TGTGCCAGCAGCTTAGATCAGGCCGTGAACACTGAAGCTTTCTTT
CASSLDQAVNTEAFF
>NA|few|TRBJ1-6|TRBV25-1
TGTGCCAGCCGTAGGGGGACGGACTCACCCCTCCACTTT
CASRRGTDSPLHF
>TRBD1|once|TRBJ1-1|TRBV7-2
TGTGCCAGCACCCTGACAGGGATCTCTGAAGCTTTCTTT
CASTLTGISEAFF
>NA|NA|TRBJ1-1|TRBV21-1
TGTGCCAGCACCCAAGACGGGAGTGGAGCTTTCTTT
CASTQDGSGAFF
>NA|NA|TRBJ1-5|TRBV9
TGTGCCAGCAGCCCCGGGGGGGCGTATAGCAATCAGCCCCAGCATTTT
CASSPGGAYSNQPQHF
>NA|NA|TRBJ1-6|TRBV5-6
TGTGCCAGCAGCTCTACTCATAATTCACCCCTCCACTTT
CASSSTHNSPLHF
>TRBD1|NA|TRBJ2-7|TRBV18
TGTGCCAGCTCACCGGCCTCGTTTGGACAGGGGGTTCGCTCCTACGAGCAGTACTTC
CASSPASFGQGVRSYEQYF
>NA|NA|TRBJ2-1|TRBV3-1/TRBV3-2
TGTGCCAGCAGCCAGAGGGTCTACAATGAGCAGTTCTTC
CASSQRVYNEQFF
>TRBD1|NA|TRBJ1-1|TRBV30
TGTGCCTGGGACAGGGGGCGCAACACTGAAGCTTTCTTT
CAWDRGRNTEAFF
>NA|NA|TRBJ1-5|TRBV10-1
TGCGCCAGCAGTGACCCCAGGCCCCAGCATTTT
CASSDPRPQHF
>NA|NA|TRBJ2-3|TRBV5-1
TGCGCCAGCAGCCCGGGGAACACAGATACGCAGTATTTT
CASSPGNTDTQYF
>NA|NA|TRBJ2-7|TRBV10-1
TGCGCCAGCAGTGAATCCGGGGGAGCGCGGGAGCAGTACTTC
CASSESGGAREQYF
>TRBD2|NA|TRBJ2-1|TRBV3-1/TRBV3-2
TGTGCCAGCAGCCCCCCTAGCGGGGGCTACAATGAGCAGTTCTTC
CASSPPSGGYNEQFF
>NA|NA|TRBJ1-5|TRBV19
TGTGCCAGTAGCCAAACAGGGTCAAATCAGCCCCAGCATTTT
CASSQTGSNQPQHF
>NA|once|TRBJ1-3|TRBV14
TGTGCCAGCAGCCCGCGGGACTTCGCCCCTGGAAACACCATATATTTT
CASSPRDFAPGNTIYF
>NA|NA|TRBJ1-1|TRBV13
TGTGCCAGCAGCCTCCTTCGACAGGAATTTGAAGCTTTCTTT
CASSLLRQEFEAFF
>NA|few|TRBJ2-7|TRBV6-1
TGTGCCAGCAGTGACCTGGCAAGTGACTCCTACGAGCAGTACTTC
CASSDLASDSYEQYF
>TRBD1|NA|TRBJ1-6|TRBV6-2/TRBV6-3
TGTGCCAGCAGTTCCGACAGGGCCGACTCCTATAATTCACCCCTCCACTTT
CASSSDRADSYNSPLHF
>TRBD2|once|TRBJ2-7|TRBV11-2
TGTGCCAGCAGCCCCGGGGGGGGCGAGCAGTACTTC
CASSPGGGEQYF
>NA|NA|TRBJ1-4|TRBV5-6
TGTGCCAGCAGCTTGGTGGACAGAAATGAAAAACTGTTTTTT
CASSLVDRNEKLFF
>NA|NA|TRBJ1-2|TRBV9
TGTGCCAGCAGCCAGGGCCCCCCTGGCTACACCTTC
CASSQGPPGYTF
>TRBD1|NA|TRBJ2-3|TRBV6-2/TRBV6-3
TGTGCCAGCAGTTACGCGGACAGGGGTCTTCCGCAGTATTTT
CASSYADRGLPQYF
>NA|NA|TRBJ2-6|TRBV6-5
TGTGCCAGCAGCGCTCAGCGATCTGGGGCCAACGTCCTGACTTTC
CASSAQRSGANVLTF
>TRBD1|few|TRBJ1-4|TRBV4-1
TGCGCCAGCAGCCAATCCGGGACAGGGAGTGAAAAACTGTTTTTT
CASSQSGTGSEKLFF
>NA|NA|TRBJ1-1|TRBV5-1
TGCGCCAGCAGCCGCTCGGCAGGGTTGGACACTGAAGCTTTCTTT
CASSRSAGLDTEAFF
>NA|NA|TRBJ1-4|TRBV4-2
TGTGCCAGCAGCCAGATAGGACAGACGAATGAAAAACTGTTTTTT
CASSQIGQTNEKLFF
>NA|NA|TRBJ1-6|TRBV30
TGTGCCTGGGCAGGGGTTCCGAATTCACCCCTCCACTTT
CAWAGVPNSPLHF
>TRBD1|NA|TRBJ2-2|TRBV7-9
TGTGCCAGCAGCTCCCCCGGGACAGCGAACACCGGGGAGCTGTTTTTT
CASSSPGTANTGELFF
>TRBD1|NA|TRBJ1-6|TRBV14
TGTGCCAGCAGCCAGGGTCCGAGGACAGGGGGGACACCCCTCCACTTT
CASSQGPRTGGTPLHF
>NA|NA|TRBJ1-4|TRBV4-3
TGCGCCAGCAGCCAAGATTGGGCAGACACAAATGAAAAACTGTTTTTT
CASSQDWADTNEKLFF
>TRBD2|once|TRBJ2-1|TRBV3-1/TRBV3-2
TGTGCCAGCAGCCCCAGGAGGGAGGGCTACAATGAGCAGTTCTTC
CASSPRREGYNEQFF
>TRBD1|once|TRBJ1-5|TRBV5-5
TGTGCCAGCAGCGTGGGACAGGGGTTAGAGCAGCCCCAGCATTTT
CASSVGQGLEQPQHF
>NA|NA|TRBJ1-2|TRBV3-1/TRBV3-2
TGTGCCAGCAGCCAAATTCAGGCCTATGGCTACACCTTC
CASSQIQAYGYTF
>NA|few|TRBJ1-4|TRBV2
TGTGCCAGCAGTGAAGACTCCGAGGAAAAACTGTTTTTT
CASSEDSEEKLFF
>NA|NA|TRBJ1-1|TRBV9
TGTGCCAGCTATGGAGGAGGCACTGAAGCTTTCTTT
CASYGGGTEAFF
>TRBD1|once|TRBJ1-6|TRBV6-5
TGTGCCAGCAGTTCTATAAGGACAGGGAGATCACCCCTCCACTTT
CASSSIRTGRSPLHF
>NA|NA|TRBJ2-7|TRBV29-1
TGCAGCGTCGGACTGGGGGCCGCGGTCGAGCAGTACTTC
CSVGLGAAVEQYF